These 17 T cell receptor beta chains were all obtained from the same sample, sequenced in a study of beta chain features in type 1 diabetes (dated by TCRdb to about 2018). Libraries were built with the immunoSEQ multiplex PCR assay. The entire isolated RNA was reverse transcribed using the High Capacity cDNA Reverse Transcription Kit, and thus expressed TCRB transcripts were sequenced. Imported from immuneACCESS, the table was reduced by TCRdb to in-frame sequences with V and J called. These copies leave out some clones; in studies compared against another copy, an unresolved V gene accounts for under half, and the cause of the remainder is not known. The sample table lists approximately 730,000 clones, over 10% of them with a count of one. Around 0.022% of the sample is held by the ten biggest clonotypes. Paper-wide results and their limitations: A moderate but significant shortening of TCRB CDR3 length was observed in type 1 diabetes patients in all four CD4+ subsets.

No antigen has been assigned to these receptors. Material: naive CD4+ T cells from blood. The cell subset or site label, as the study defines it: true naive CD4+ T cells. The receptors were gathered from a man between 18 and 29 years old with type 1 diabetes.

This rearrangement joins TRBV7-9 to TRBJ1-2; D is perhaps TRBD1 (5 bases). CDR3 length: 13 residues. Per germline, CDR1 SEHNR and CDR2 FQNEAQ (reference sequence). The V and J ends lost 1 base and 8 bases respectively, with 11 bases between them. CDR3 bases: TGTGCCAGCAGCTTAGTCCAGGGAGGCGGCTACACCTTC. It yields the protein CASSLVQGGGYTF.

This clone was counted only a few times. The same CDR3 also results from other DNA sequences found in this sample. This sequence joins TRBV5-1 and TRBJ1-5; D is unresolved. Germline V gives CDR1 SGHRS, CDR2 YFSETQ. The CDR3 is made up of 13 amino acids. V dropped 7 bases and J dropped 0 bases, with 8 bases sitting between them. In nucleotides, the CDR3 is TGCGCCAGCTCCACAGATAGCAATCAGCCCCAGCATTTT. Its protein product is CASSTDSNQPQHF.

The sample holds a few counts of this clone. The rearrangement links TRBV9 to TRBJ1-4, with no clear D. V lost 3 bases and J 8 bases, leaving 11 bases between the germline ends. There are 13 residues in the CDR3. From germline, CDR1 is SGDLS and CDR2 YYNGEE. Written as DNA, the CDR3 is TGTGCCAGCAGCGGACTCCTTGGCGAAAAACTGTTTTTT. It is translated as CASSGLLGEKLFF.

The rearrangement joins TRBV7-8 to TRBJ2-1; a possible D gene is TRBD2 (5 bases). This CDR3 is 14 amino acids long. In germline, CDR1 is SGHVS, CDR2 FQNEAQ. V gave up 4 bases and J gave up 5 bases, with 12 bases separating them. The CDR3 DNA reads TGTGCCAGCAGCTGGGTGACTACTCACAATGAGCAGTTCTTC. Translated, it gives CASSWVTTHNEQFF. The full variable domain, completed using reference TRBV7-8 and TRBJ2-1, is GAGVSQSPRYKVAKRGQDVALRCDPISGHVSLFWYQQALGQGPEFLTYFQNEAQLDKSGLPSDRFFAERPEGSVSTLKIQRTQQEDSAVYLCASSWVTTHNEQFFGPGTRLTVL.

A few counts support this clone. The chain carries TRBV19 and TRBJ2-1; D may be TRBD1 or TRBD2 (5 bases each). V shed 4 bases and J shed 6 bases, with 13 bases lying between them. The CDR3 is 14 residues long. Germline-derived CDR1 and CDR2 are LNHDA and SQIVND (reference sequence). In nucleotides, the CDR3 is TGTGCCAGTAGTAGGGACGCGTGGACCAATGAGCAGTTCTTC. This translates into CASSRDAWTNEQFF.

The rearrangement links TRBV2 to TRBJ2-7; TRBD1 matches at 7 bases. This CDR3 has 12 amino acids. V lost 6 bases to trimming and J lost 6 bases; unmatched junction nucleotides: 5. Germline CDR1 SNHLY, CDR2 FYNNEI. CDR3 sequence: CASSLGQIEQYF. DNA of the CDR3: TGTGCCAGCAGCCTGGGACAGATCGAGCAGTACTTC.

Turning to this clone: This sample includes further DNA sequences coding for the same CDR3. The rearrangement joins TRBV30 to TRBJ1-1, with D unresolved. The CDR3 is 11 residues long. Trimming left V 2 bases short and J 2 bases short, with 3 bases between. The germline V gene encodes CDR1 GTSNPN and CDR2 SVGIG (reference sequence). The chain's CDR3 is CAWSLNTEAFF. CDR3 in DNA: TGTGCCTGGAGTCTAAACACTGAAGCTTTCTTT.

The chain recombines TRBV29-1 with TRBJ1-1, with TRBD1 as a possible D gene (5 bases). This CDR3 is 12 amino acids long. V shed 5 bases and J shed 10 bases, with 17 bases lying between them. The germline V gene encodes CDR1 SQVTM and CDR2 ANQGSEA. The chain's CDR3 is CSVSRGPQPAFF. The CDR3 DNA reads as TGCAGCGTTTCGAGGGGTCCCCAACCAGCTTTCTTT.

The sample holds a few counts of this clone. V gene TRBV7-2 combines with J gene TRBJ2-6; D gene unclear. This CDR3 spans 15 amino acids. Germline CDR1 reads SGHTA; CDR2 reads FQGNSA. The germline V and J ends were trimmed by 5 bases and 0 bases, with 8 bases remaining between them. CDR3 sequence reads: CASSRRSSGANVLTF. As DNA, the CDR3 is TGTGCCAGCAGCCGAAGGAGCTCTGGGGCCAACGTCCTGACTTTC.

The V and J genes are TRBV6-4 and TRBJ1-2, with unresolved D. The CDR3 runs to 14 residues. With 6 bases removed from V and 3 bases from J, the gap between germline ends came to 14 bases. Germline CDR1 is MRHNA and CDR2 is SNTAGT. The chain's CDR3 is CASSEEYTDYGYTF. The CDR3, as DNA: TGTGCCAGCAGCGAAGAGTACACGGACTATGGCTACACCTTC.

The sample holds a few counts of this clone. The chain is built from TRBV10-2 and TRBJ1-1; 9 bases line up with TRBD1. Trimming removed 7 bases from V and 7 bases from J; junction bases left unmatched: 10. In germline, CDR1 is WSHSY, CDR2 SAAADI. The CDR3 is 14 amino acids. For the CDR3, the DNA is TGCGCCAGCACCCCGGGACAGGGTGAGGGTGAAGCTTTCTTT. Amino acid sequence: CASTPGQGEGEAFF.

This chain links TRBV13 with TRBJ2-7; tentatively, D is TRBD1 (6 bases). Trimming shortened V by 5 bases and J by 2 bases, and 10 bases separated the two germline ends. Germline V CDR1 and CDR2: PRHDT, FYEKMQ (reference sequence). This CDR3 is built from 13 residues. The CDR3 protein is CASSPTGTYEQYF. DNA for the CDR3: TGTGCCAGCAGCCCGACAGGAACCTACGAGCAGTACTTC.

The chain joins TRBV18 to TRBJ2-3; D is ambiguous. The germline CDR1 and CDR2 sequences are KGHSH and LQKENI. The germline V and J ends were trimmed by 6 bases and 4 bases, with 5 bases remaining between them. This CDR3 spans 11 amino acids. The CDR3 DNA reads TGTGCCAGCTCCTCCCCAGATACGCAGTATTTT. It yields the protein CASSSPDTQYF.

The chain joins TRBV9 to TRBJ1-6; TRBD1 aligns across 9 bases. V gave up 3 bases and J gave up 9 bases; unmatched junction bases: 7. There are 15 residues in the CDR3. CDR1 is SGDLS and CDR2 is YYNGEE in the germline V gene. The CDR3 loop is CASSAPGTGSSPLHF. Written as DNA, the CDR3 is TGTGCCAGCAGCGCACCGGGGACAGGGTCTTCACCCCTCCACTTT. Full variable domain (outside the CDR3, taken from reference TRBV9 and TRBJ1-6): DSGVTQTPKHLITATGQRVTLRCSPRSGDLSVYWYQQSLDQGLQFLIQYYNGEERAKGNILERFSAQQFPDLHSELNLSSLELGDSALYFCASSAPGTGSSPLHFGNGTRLTVT.

The chain has TRBV6-5 and TRBJ2-5; D is ambiguous. The germline V gene encodes CDR1 MNHEY and CDR2 SVGAGI. This CDR3 has 14 amino acids. V was cut by 6 bases and J by 1 base, with 12 bases left in between. The CDR3: CASRNLDPQETQYF. In nucleotides, the CDR3 is TGTGCCAGCAGAAACCTAGACCCCCAAGAGACCCAGTACTTC.

This chain links TRBV29-1 with TRBJ1-2; D possibly corresponds to TRBD1 (5 bases). V was trimmed by 0 bases and J by 6 bases, leaving 17 bases between them. Germline CDR1 and CDR2: SQVTM and ANQGSEA. The CDR3 loop spans 15 amino acids. The CDR3 sequence: CSVEDRSGQGNGYTF. In DNA form, the CDR3 reads TGCAGCGTTGAAGATCGGAGCGGCCAGGGCAATGGCTACACCTTC.

Turning to this clone: Other DNA variants within this sample encode the same CDR3. The chain has TRBV30 and TRBJ2-7; D is uncertain. The V end was cut by 2 bases, the J end by 3 bases, with 8 bases between. The V gene's germline CDR1 is GTSNPN and CDR2 SVGIG (reference sequence). This CDR3 contains 12 residues. CDR3 DNA sequence: TGTGCCTGGAGTCCAGACCTCTACGAGCAGTACTTC. Its protein is CAWSPDLYEQYF.